What follows are 17 T cell receptor beta chains derived from one specimen sequenced in a study of T cells expressing NK-cell markers. No DNA is given; TCRdb re-called the 5' RACE reads and lists each CDR3 protein once. The repertoire table contains roughly 450,000 distinct CDR3 sequences. Sequencing was carried out using blood T cells: a sorted CD56 or NKG2C T cell subset, CD4+ or CD8+ T cells, or bulk PBMC T cells (not recorded which). The receptors stem from a woman between 45 and 65 years old in good health.

The chain is built from TRBV3-1 and TRBJ2-5; TCRdb designates TRBD2, a call that cannot be tested without DNA. This CDR3 has 15 residues. In germline, CDR1 is LGHDT, CDR2 YNNKEL (reference sequence). CDR3 residues: CASSLQGEGQETQYF.

The rearrangement links TRBV4-1 to TRBJ2-3. Germline V gene sequence: CDR1 MGHRA, CDR2 YSYEKL. The CDR3 consists of 17 residues. CDR3 sequence: CASSQVHRTQVGDTQYF.

The chain joins TRBV6-2 or TRBV6-3 to TRBJ2-1; checking the TCRdb D call of TRBD2 is not possible without DNA. Germline assignment: CDR1 MNHEY and CDR2 SVGEGT. The CDR3 length is 19 residues. This CDR3 is CASSYLIARGGDDLNEQFF.

The gene calls are TRBV5-1 and TRBJ1-4. The germline gives CDR1 SGHRS, CDR2 YFSETQ. CDR3 length equals 15 residues. The CDR3 is CASSLGFTTNEKLFF.

The V call is TRBV19, the J call TRBJ2-1; absent DNA, TCRdb's TRBD1 call cannot be checked. The CDR3 is made up of 17 amino acids. The germline CDR1 and CDR2 sequences are LNHDA and SQIVND (reference sequence). The CDR3 spells CASSISGRGLMGNEQFF.

CDR3: CASSGVYGYTF. The chain couples TRBV6-2 or TRBV6-3 to TRBJ1-2. This CDR3 contains 11 residues. Germline CDR1 reads MNHEY; CDR2 reads SVGEGT.

This chain connects TRBV5-6 to TRBJ2-5; TCRdb outputs TRBD1, but without DNA this stays unchecked. CDR3 size: 16 residues. In germline, CDR1 is SGHDT, CDR2 YYEEEE. CDR3 sequence reads: CASSFVPGGFQETQYF. Together with reference TRBV5-6 and TRBJ2-5, the CDR3 gives the full variable domain: DAGVTQSPTHLIKTRGQQVTLRCSPKSGHDTVSWYQQALGQGPQFIFQYYEEEERQRGNFPDRFSGHQFPNYSSELNVNALLLGDSALYLCASSFVPGGFQETQYFGPGTRLLVL.

The chain recombines TRBV3-1 with TRBJ2-7; TCRdb selects TRBD1, and the lack of DNA leaves this call unchecked. The CDR3 is 13 amino acids. CDR1 and CDR2 from the germline V gene are LGHDT and YNNKEL (reference sequence). CDR3 loop: CASRRTDSYEQYF.

The chain combines TRBV24-1 with TRBJ2-5; the TCRdb call, TRBD1, lacks DNA for checking. This CDR3 region has 17 residues. Germline-derived CDR1 and CDR2 are KGHDR and SFDVKD. CDR3 loop: CATSDSTPTGGQETQYF.

The chain has TRBV5-6 and TRBJ1-4; the D gene TCRdb calls, TRBD1, cannot be checked with no DNA. Per germline, CDR1 SGHDT and CDR2 YYEEEE. This CDR3 spans 14 amino acids. The CDR3 sequence is CASSERTVREKLFF.

V gene TRBV9 combines with J gene TRBJ2-1; the D call of TRBD2 rests on TCRdb alone, since no DNA is present to check it. CDR3 length equals 15 residues. CDR1 and CDR2 (germline): SGDLS, YYNGEE. Here the CDR3 reads CASSVAGAGVFEQFF.

The chain links TRBV12-3 or TRBV12-4 to TRBJ2-2; absent DNA, TCRdb's TRBD2 call cannot be checked. The CDR3 length is 19 residues. Here the CDR3 reads CASSPTIGTSEWGWGELFF.

The chain links TRBV5-1 to TRBJ2-7. CDR3 length: 16 amino acids. Per germline, CDR1 SGHRS and CDR2 YFSETQ. CDR3 loop: CASSLASWVETYEQYF.

This chain uses TRBV24-1 with TRBJ2-5; the TCRdb call, TRBD2, lacks DNA for checking. Per the germline V gene, CDR1 is KGHDR and CDR2 is SFDVKD. The CDR3 loop spans 19 amino acids. The CDR3 sequence is CATSDPRNGTSGRGETQYF.

The chain couples TRBV12-3 or TRBV12-4 to TRBJ2-3. The CDR3 has 12 amino acids. Here the CDR3 reads CASSPKPDTQYF.

This chain links TRBV7-9 with TRBJ2-3; TCRdb calls TRBD1, which cannot be checked without DNA. CDR3 length: 17 amino acids. CDR1 is SEHNR and CDR2 is FQNEAQ in the germline V gene (reference sequence). CDR3 residues: CASRQGSLGETPDTQYF.

The chain has TRBV6-1 and TRBJ1-5. The CDR3 loop spans 12 amino acids. The germline CDR1 and CDR2 sequences are MNHNS and SASEGT. The CDR3 loop reads CASSEGQWPQHF.